This TCR beta chain was profiled in a study of blood T cells in healthy people across ages. Broader study findings: The study lacked donor CMV status, which possibly confounded expanded clonotype changes. As age increased, TCR beta diversity per million T cells fell in a roughly linear fashion.

V gave up 0 bases and J gave up 0 bases, with 12 bases separating them. CDR1 is SGHTS and CDR2 is YDEGEE in the germline V gene. This CDR3 has 16 residues. Total RNA, at least 6 micrograms per sample, came from PBMCs. It was with a sample-barcoded 5' primer and a J-beta primer mix that a second PCR of roughly 7 to 12 cycles was run. Each cDNA was tagged by a template-switch adaptor containing 12 random nucleotides. A single record per CDR3 protein comes from TCRdb applying MiXCR to the 5' RACE reads. The table records some 1.6 million distinct CDR3 sequences, around 36% of them present only once. This clonotype was observed many times. The antigen remains undetermined.

The sample was blood. This sequence originates from a woman in her twenties or thirties in good health. The chain joins TRBV5-8 to TRBJ1-2; D is ambiguous. CDR3 residues: CASSLGLPLSNYGYTF. The CDR3 coding sequence is TGTGCCAGCAGCTTGGGTCTTCCCCTATCTAACTATGGCTACACCTTC.